This T cell receptor beta chain derives from a study of blood T cell repertoires in COVID-19. As for the study in general: Specimens from acute and convalescent COVID-19 originated in the United States, Italy and Spain. The analysed material was cDNA or gDNA that came from T cells, B-cell-depleted T cells, or PBMCs.

Source study methods: Estimated nucleated cell counts came from reference gene primer amplification. Repertoires were generated with immunoSEQ multiplex PCR, while TCRdb's copy carries only in-frame clones and drops some. The D gene and trimming were derived from the DNA, and the V and J assignments and clone size from that table. The repertoire includes more than 90,000 clones, around 85% of them detected once, and about two fifths sits in the top ten. V dropped 6 bases and J dropped 3; count of bases not matched to a gene: 8. The length of the CDR3 is 15 residues. Germline loops: CDR1 MDHEN, CDR2 SYDVKM.

The receptor comes from an older man with acute or convalescent COVID-19. Sequences were obtained from peripheral blood. The chain employs TRBV28 and TRBJ2-7; 10 bases fit TRBD2. The CDR3 DNA follows: TGTGCCAGCAGCTCCTCAGCGGGAGGGATCTACGAGCAGTACTTC. Protein product: CASSSSAGGIYEQYF.